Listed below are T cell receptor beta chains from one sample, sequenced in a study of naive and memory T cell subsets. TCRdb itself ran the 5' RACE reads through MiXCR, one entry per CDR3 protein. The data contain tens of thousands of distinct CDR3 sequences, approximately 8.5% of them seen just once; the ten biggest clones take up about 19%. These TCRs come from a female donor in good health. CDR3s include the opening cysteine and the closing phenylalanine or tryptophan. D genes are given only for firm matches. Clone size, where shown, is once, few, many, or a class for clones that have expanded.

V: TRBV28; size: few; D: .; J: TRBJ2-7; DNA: TGTGCCAGCGGCGGGGGCCCCGGGGACGAGCAGTACTTC; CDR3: CASGGGPGDEQYF
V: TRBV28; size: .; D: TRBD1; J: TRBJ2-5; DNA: TGTGCCAGCAGTTTAAGCTCGGGACAGGGGCAAGAGACCCAGTACTTC; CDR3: CASSLSSGQGQETQYF
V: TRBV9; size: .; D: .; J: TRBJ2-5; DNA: TGTGCCAGCAGCGTAGCTTCAGGACAAGAGACCCAGTACTTC; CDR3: CASSVASGQETQYF
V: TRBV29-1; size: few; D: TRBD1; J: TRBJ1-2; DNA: TGCAGCGTTGAAGATGGAACAGGGGGCTATGGCTACACCTTC; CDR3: CSVEDGTGGYGYTF
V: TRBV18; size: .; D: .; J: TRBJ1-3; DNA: TGTGCCAGCTCAAAAACCACCGGAGACGGATACTCTGGAAACACCATATATTTT; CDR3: CASSKTTGDGYSGNTIYF
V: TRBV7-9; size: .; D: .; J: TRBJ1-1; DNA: TGTGCCAGCAGCTTACCCGGCACTGAAGCTTTCTTT; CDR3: CASSLPGTEAFF
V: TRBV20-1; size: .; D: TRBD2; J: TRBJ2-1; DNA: TGCAGTGCTAGAGATATAGCGGGAGGGCTCAATGAGCAGTTCTTC; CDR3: CSARDIAGGLNEQFF
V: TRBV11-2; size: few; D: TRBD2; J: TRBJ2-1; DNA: TGTGCCAGCAGCGCTAGCGGGTACTCCTACAATGAGCAGTTCTTC; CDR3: CASSASGYSYNEQFF
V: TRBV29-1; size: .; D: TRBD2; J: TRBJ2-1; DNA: TGCAGCGTTGAAGATGAGGGACTAGATAACAATGAGCAGTTCTTC; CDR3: CSVEDEGLDNNEQFF
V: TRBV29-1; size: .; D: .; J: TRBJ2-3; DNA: TGCAGCGTTGAGCCAGGGACCGCAGATACGCAGTATTTT; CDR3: CSVEPGTADTQYF
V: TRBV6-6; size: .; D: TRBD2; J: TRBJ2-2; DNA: TGTGCCAGCAGTGATAAAGCGGGGGAAGAGTCTGGAGGGGAGCTGTTTTTC; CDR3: CASSDKAGEESGGELFF
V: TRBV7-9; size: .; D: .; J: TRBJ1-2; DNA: TGTGCCAGCAGCTTAGACAGAAGTAACTATGGCTACACCTTC; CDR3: CASSLDRSNYGYTF
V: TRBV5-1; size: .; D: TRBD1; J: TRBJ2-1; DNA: TGCGCCAGCAGCGTTCGACAGGGACCCTACAATGAGCAGTTCTTC; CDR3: CASSVRQGPYNEQFF
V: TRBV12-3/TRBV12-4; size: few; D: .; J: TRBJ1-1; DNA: TGTGCCAGCAGTTTCCCAAAGGGGGGCCTGAACACTGAAGCTTTCTTT; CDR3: CASSFPKGGLNTEAFF
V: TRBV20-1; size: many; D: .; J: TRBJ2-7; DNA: TGCAGTGCTAGACCCCTAGAGGGGGACTACGAGCAGTACTTC; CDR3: CSARPLEGDYEQYF
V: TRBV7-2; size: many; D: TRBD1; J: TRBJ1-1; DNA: TGTGCCAGCAGCTTAGCTTGGACAGGGACTGAAGCTTTCTTT; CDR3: CASSLAWTGTEAFF
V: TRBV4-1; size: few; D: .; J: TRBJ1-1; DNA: TGCGCCAGCAGCCGAGAAGACCGTAGGCCTGAAGCTTTCTTT; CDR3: CASSREDRRPEAFF
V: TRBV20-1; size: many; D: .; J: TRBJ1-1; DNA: TGCAGTGCCCGCGGGGTGAGCGGCACTGAAGCTTTCTTT; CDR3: CSARGVSGTEAFF
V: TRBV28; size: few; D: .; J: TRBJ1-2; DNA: TGTGCCAGCAGTTCGTCAGAGAAGGGCTACACCTTC; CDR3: CASSSSEKGYTF
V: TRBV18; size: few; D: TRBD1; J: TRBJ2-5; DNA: TGTGCCAGCTCCCATACAGGGGACCAAGAGACCCAGTACTTC; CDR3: CASSHTGDQETQYF
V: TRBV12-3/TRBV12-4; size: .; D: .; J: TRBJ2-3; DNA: TGTGCCAGCAGTTTGGTGCAGGGAGCCACAGATACGCAGTATTTT; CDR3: CASSLVQGATDTQYF
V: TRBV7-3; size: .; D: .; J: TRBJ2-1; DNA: TGTGCCAGCAGCTTAACGCGGGACTCCTACAATGAGCAGTTCTTC; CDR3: CASSLTRDSYNEQFF
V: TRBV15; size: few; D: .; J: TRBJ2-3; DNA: TGTGCCACCAGCAGAGGAGCCCCCAGCCCTAGCACAGATACGCAGTATTTT; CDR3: CATSRGAPSPSTDTQYF
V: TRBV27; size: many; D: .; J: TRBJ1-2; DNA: TGTGCCAGCAGGAATCTCTATGGCTACACCTTC; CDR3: CASRNLYGYTF
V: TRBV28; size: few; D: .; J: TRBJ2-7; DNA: TGTGCCAGCAGTTTAATCGACGAGCAGTACTTC; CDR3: CASSLIDEQYF
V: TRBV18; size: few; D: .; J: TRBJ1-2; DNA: TGTGCCAGCTCACAGGGAATCAACTATGGCTACACCTTC; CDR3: CASSQGINYGYTF
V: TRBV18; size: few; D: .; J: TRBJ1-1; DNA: TGTGCCAGCTCACCCTACACAGCCGAAGCTTTCTTT; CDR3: CASSPYTAEAFF
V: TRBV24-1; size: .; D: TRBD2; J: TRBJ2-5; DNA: TGTGCCACCAGTGCCCCACTAGCGGGGCAAGAGACCCAGTACTTC; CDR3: CATSAPLAGQETQYF
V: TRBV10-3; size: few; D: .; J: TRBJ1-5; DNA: TGTGCCATCAGGAGAGGGGAGGGTAGTGGCAATCAGCCCCAGCATTTT; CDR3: CAIRRGEGSGNQPQHF
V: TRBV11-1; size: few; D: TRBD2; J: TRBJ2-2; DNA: TGTGCCAGCAGCTTTAGCGGGAGTCACGCCGGGGAGCTGTTTTTT; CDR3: CASSFSGSHAGELFF
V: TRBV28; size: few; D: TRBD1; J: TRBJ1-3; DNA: TGTGCCAGCAGTCCCCCGGGGACAGTCTCTGGAAACACCATATATTTT; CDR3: CASSPPGTVSGNTIYF
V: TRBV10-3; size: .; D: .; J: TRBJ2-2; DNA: TGTGCCATCAGTGAGTCCCTCAGTCAGGGGCACCGGGAGCTGTTTTTT; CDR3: CAISESLSQGHRELFF
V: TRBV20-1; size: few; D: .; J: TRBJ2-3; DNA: TGCAGTGCTAGAGTCCGGCTAGCGTATACGCAGTATTTT; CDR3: CSARVRLAYTQYF
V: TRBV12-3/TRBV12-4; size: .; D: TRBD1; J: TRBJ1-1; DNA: TGTGCCAGCAGGCGGGACAGGGTTGACACTGAAGCTTTCTTT; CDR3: CASRRDRVDTEAFF
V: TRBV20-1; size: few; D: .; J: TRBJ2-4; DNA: TGCAGTGCTAGAACTGGGTCCAAAAACATTCAGTACTTC; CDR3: CSARTGSKNIQYF
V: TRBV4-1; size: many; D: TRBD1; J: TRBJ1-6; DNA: TGCGCCAGCAGCCAAAACAGGGGGCTTAATTCACCCCTCCACTTT; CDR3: CASSQNRGLNSPLHF
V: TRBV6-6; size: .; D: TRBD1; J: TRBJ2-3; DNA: TGTGCCAGCAGTTACCCACAGACAGGGACAGATACGCAGTATTTT; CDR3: CASSYPQTGTDTQYF
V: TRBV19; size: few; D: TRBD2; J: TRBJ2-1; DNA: TGTGCCAGTAGTATCCCTAGCGGGGGGGTCTATGAGCAGTTCTTC; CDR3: CASSIPSGGVYEQFF
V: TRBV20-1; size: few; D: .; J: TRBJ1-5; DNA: TGCAGTGCCGGAGGGGGTAGTGATCAGCCCCAGCATTTT; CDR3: CSAGGGSDQPQHF
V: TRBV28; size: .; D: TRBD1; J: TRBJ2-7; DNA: TGTGCCACCGGGACAGGGGACTACGAGCAGTACTTC; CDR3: CATGTGDYEQYF
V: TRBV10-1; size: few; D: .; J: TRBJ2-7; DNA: TGCGCCAGCAGTGAGGTCCAGGGGTTAGCCTACGAGCAGTACTTC; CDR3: CASSEVQGLAYEQYF
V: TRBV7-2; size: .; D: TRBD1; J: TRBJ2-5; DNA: TGTGCCAGCAGCTTAGTAGGACAGGGGCAGACCCAGTACTTC; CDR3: CASSLVGQGQTQYF
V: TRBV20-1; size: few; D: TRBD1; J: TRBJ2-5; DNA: TGCAGTGCTAGAGGACAGGGGGTATTCGAGACCCAGTACTTC; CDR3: CSARGQGVFETQYF
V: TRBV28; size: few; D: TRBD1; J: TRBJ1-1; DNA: TGTGCCAGCAGTCAGGGGGACAGACACACTGAAGCTTTCTTT; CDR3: CASSQGDRHTEAFF
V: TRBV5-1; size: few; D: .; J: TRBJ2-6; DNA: TGCGCCAGCAGCGGTACAGGCTTATCTGGGGCCAACGTCCTGACTTTC; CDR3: CASSGTGLSGANVLTF
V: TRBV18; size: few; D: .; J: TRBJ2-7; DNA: TGTGCCAGCTCACCACGGGACTCCTACGAGCAGTACTTC; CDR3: CASSPRDSYEQYF
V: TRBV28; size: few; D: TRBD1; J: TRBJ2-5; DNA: TGTGCCAGCAGGCAGACAGGGGGCCCGGAGACCCAGTACTTC; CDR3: CASRQTGGPETQYF
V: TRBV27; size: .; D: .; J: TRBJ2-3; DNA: TGTGCCAGCAGTTTTTCTGAGGTTACCGGGACGCAGTATTTT; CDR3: CASSFSEVTGTQYF
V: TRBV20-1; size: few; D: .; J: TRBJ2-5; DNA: TGCAGTGCTAGATCCGGGGGTGGTCAAGAGACCCAGTACTTC; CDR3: CSARSGGGQETQYF
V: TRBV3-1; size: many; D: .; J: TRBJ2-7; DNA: TGTGCCAGCAGCACAGTAGCCTACGAGCAGTACTTC; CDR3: CASSTVAYEQYF
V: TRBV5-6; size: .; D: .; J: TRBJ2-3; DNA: TGTGCCAGCAGCCCCCCGGGAGAGCGCACAGATACGCAGTATTTT; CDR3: CASSPPGERTDTQYF
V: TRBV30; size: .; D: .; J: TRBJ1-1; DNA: TGTGCCCGATGGGACGACGACAACACTGAAGCTTTCTTT; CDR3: CARWDDDNTEAFF
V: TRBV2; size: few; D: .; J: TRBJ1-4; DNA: TGTGCCAGCAGTGGCGGACCCGCAACTAATGAAAAACTGTTTTTT; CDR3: CASSGGPATNEKLFF
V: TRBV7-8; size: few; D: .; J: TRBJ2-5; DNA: TGTGCCAGCAGCTTATCGGCAGAGACCCAGTACTTC; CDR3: CASSLSAETQYF
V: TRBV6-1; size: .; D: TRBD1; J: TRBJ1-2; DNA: TGTGCCAGCAGTGGGGGGACAGCTGGCTACACCTTC; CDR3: CASSGGTAGYTF
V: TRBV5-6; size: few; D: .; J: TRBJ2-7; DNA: TGTGCCAGCACCCACGGACGTCCTTCTCGACCTTTTAACTACGAGCAGTACTTC; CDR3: CASTHGRPSRPFNYEQYF
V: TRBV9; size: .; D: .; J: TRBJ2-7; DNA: TGTGCCAGCAGCGGCGGTCGGCATCCGGGGCCAGGTGGGCAGTACTTC; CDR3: CASSGGRHPGPGGQYF